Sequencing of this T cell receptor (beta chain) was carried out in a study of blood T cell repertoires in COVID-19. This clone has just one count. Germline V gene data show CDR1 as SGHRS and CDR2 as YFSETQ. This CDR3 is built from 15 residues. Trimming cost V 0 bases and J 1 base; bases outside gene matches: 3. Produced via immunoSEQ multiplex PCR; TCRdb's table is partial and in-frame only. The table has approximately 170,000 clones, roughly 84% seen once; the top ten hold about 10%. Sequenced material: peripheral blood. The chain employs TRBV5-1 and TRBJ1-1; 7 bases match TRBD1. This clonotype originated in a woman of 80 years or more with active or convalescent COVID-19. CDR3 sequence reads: CASSLVRGTNTEAFF. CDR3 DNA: TGCGCCAGCAGCTTGGTCAGGGGGACGAACACTGAAGCTTTCTTT.